Presented here are 24 T cell receptor beta chains from one specimen sequenced in a study of blood T cell repertoires in COVID-19. Some clones are missing from TCRdb's copy, which holds only in-frame ones; the method was immunoSEQ multiplex PCR. The sample lists some 51,000 clones; around 89% were seen once. The sequencing sample was made of peripheral blood. Every receptor here comes from a middle-aged man with active COVID-19.

The chain links TRBV12-3 or TRBV12-4 to TRBJ1-2, with 9 positions matching TRBD1. The CDR3 has 13 residues. With V trimmed by 2 bases and J by 8 bases, 3 bases remained unmatched. CDR3 nucleotides: TGTGCCAGCAGTTTATGGGACAGGGACGGCTACACCTTC. This translates into CASSLWDRDGYTF.

This clone is a singleton in its sample. The chain couples TRBV30 to TRBJ2-7, with TRBD1 matching over 7 bases. Per germline, CDR1 GTSNPN and CDR2 SVGIG (reference sequence). The CDR3 spans 13 residues. The V gene end was trimmed by 8 bases and the J gene end by 6 bases; junction bases not matched to a gene: 13. As DNA, the CDR3 is TGTGCCGGCAGCTTAAAGGGGGCTGTCGAGCAGTACTTC. Its translation is CAGSLKGAVEQYF.

The rearrangement joins TRBV7-9 to TRBJ2-7; TRBD1 is a possible D gene (6 bases). From germline, CDR1 is SEHNR and CDR2 FQNEAQ (reference sequence). V was pared by 1 base and J by 7 bases, with 20 bases between. The CDR3 has 16 amino acids. CDR3: CASSLDPGRGREEQYF. For the CDR3, the DNA is TGTGCCAGCAGCTTAGACCCTGGCAGGGGACGTGAGGAGCAGTACTTC. Drawing the rest from reference TRBV7-9 and TRBJ2-7, the complete variable domain is DTGVSQNPRHKITKRGQNVTFRCDPISEHNRLYWYRQTLGQGPEFLTYFQNEAQLEKSRLLSDRFSAERPKGSFSTLEIQRTEQGDSAMYLCASSLDPGRGREEQYFGPGTRLTVT.

This chain links TRBV24-1 with TRBJ2-5, with D tentatively TRBD2 (5 bases). CDR1 is KGHDR, CDR2 SFDVKD, per germline. This CDR3 spans 15 amino acids. Trimming pared 3 bases from V and 1 base from J, leaving 11 bases between. The CDR3 DNA follows: TGTGCCACCAGTGATGTCTCCGGGATCCAAGAGACCCAGTACTTC. The encoded protein is CATSDVSGIQETQYF.

V usage is TRBV4-1 and J usage is TRBJ2-7; perhaps TRBD1 as D (5 bases). Trimming took 0 bases from V and 4 from J, leaving 7 bases between them. There are 13 residues in the CDR3. Germline CDR1 reads MGHRA; CDR2 reads YSYEKL. CDR3 in amino acids: CASSQDKGYEQYF. Here the CDR3 DNA reads TGCGCCAGCAGCCAAGATAAGGGGTACGAGCAGTACTTC.

The chain is built from TRBV28 and TRBJ2-3; D perhaps matches TRBD2 (7 bases). Trimming stripped 5 bases from V and 2 bases from J, with 20 bases between. The CDR3 loop spans 17 amino acids. From germline, CDR1 is MDHEN and CDR2 SYDVKM. The CDR3 sequence is CASSRTPGRGATDTQYF. The CDR3 nucleotides read TGTGCCAGCAGTAGAACCCCGGGGAGGGGGGCCACAGATACGCAGTATTTT.

V usage is TRBV6-4 and J usage is TRBJ1-1; 8 bases line up with TRBD1. The V gene's germline CDR1 is MRHNA and CDR2 SNTAGT. Trimming at V came to 6 bases and at J to 1 base, leaving 1 base not matched to a gene. This CDR3 is 13 amino acids long. The CDR3 DNA follows: TGTGCCAGCAGGACAGGGGAGAACACTGAAGCTTTCTTT. Amino acids: CASRTGENTEAFF.

This sequence joins TRBV10-3 and TRBJ2-3; 8 bases map to TRBD1. The CDR3 totals 15 residues. With V trimmed by 5 bases and J by 6 bases, 10 bases remained unmatched. Germline assignment: CDR1 ENHRY and CDR2 SYGVKD. In DNA, the CDR3 is TGTGCCATCAGTTCTTCAGGGGGCGTTTGGGATACGCAGTATTTT. Translating it yields CAISSSGGVWDTQYF.

The V call is TRBV28, the J call TRBJ1-2, with D possibly matching TRBD1 (6 bases). The CDR3 contains 15 residues. Germline CDR1 MDHEN, CDR2 SYDVKM. Deletions cut 6 bases from V and 2 bases from J, with 16 bases between. The CDR3 coding sequence is TGTGCCAGCAGCCCCCCCCTGGGGACAAACTATGGCTACACCTTC. This encodes CASSPPLGTNYGYTF.

This clone occurred once. V gene TRBV6-5 combines with J gene TRBJ2-7; TRBD2 matches 8 bases. This CDR3 has 14 residues. Germline lookup yields CDR1 MNHEY and CDR2 SVGAGI. V gave up 6 bases and J gave up 2 bases; unmatched junction bases: 6. CDR3 bases: TGTGCCAGCAGGGGTAGCGGGGCAACCTACGAGCAGTACTTC. This gives the protein CASRGSGATYEQYF.

The CDR3 is CASRTSRREGCMVSNTGELFF. The CDR3 DNA is TGCGCCAGCAGAACGTCTCGGCGGGAGGGCTGTATGGTTAGTAACACCGGGGAGCTGTTTTTT. J is TRBJ2-2 and V is TRBV10-1, with TRBD2 matching over 9 bases. Germline V gene lookup returns CDR1 WNHNN and CDR2 SYGVQD (reference sequence). The CDR3 sequence is 21 residues long. Trimming at V came to 6 bases and at J to 2 bases, leaving 22 bases not matched to a gene.

The gene calls are TRBV9 and TRBJ1-2; D is unresolved. CDR1 is SGDLS, CDR2 YYNGEE, per germline. The length of the CDR3 is 15 residues. V was clipped by 4 bases and J by 8 bases, with 21 bases between them. The DNA for the CDR3 is TGTGCCAGCAGCCCAGCAAGTCTCCACGGCGGAGGCTACACCTTC. It codes for CASSPASLHGGGYTF.

CDR3 bases: TGTGCCAGCAGCCAAGACCCACAGCGGAAGAACACCGGGGAGCTGTTTTTT. It translates to CASSQDPQRKNTGELFF. The chain recombines TRBV5-4 with TRBJ2-2; D is perhaps TRBD2 (5 bases). Trimming cost V 4 bases and J 1 base, with 17 bases left between them. The CDR3 has 17 residues. CDR1 SGHNT and CDR2 YYREEE come from the germline V gene (reference sequence).

The gene calls are TRBV12-2 and TRBJ1-5; the table's D call TRBD1 went unverified against the DNA. TRBV12-2 is an annotated pseudogene. The CDR3 length is 19 residues. The CDR3 DNA follows: TGTGCAAGAGGGATAGGGTTGGGACAGGGGGCGAAGAGCAATCAGCCCCAGCATTTT. Translation: CARGIGLGQGAKSNQPQHF.

This clone was recorded once. V and J are TRBV5-1 and TRBJ2-7, with D maybe TRBD1 (5 bases). The CDR3 has 13 residues. CDR1 is SGHRS, CDR2 YFSETQ, per germline. V was pared by 0 bases and J by 4 bases, with 8 bases between. CDR3 loop: CASSLGGYYEQYF. CDR3 in DNA: TGCGCCAGCAGCTTGGGGGGCTATTACGAGCAGTACTTC.

This clone was seen only once. V gene TRBV6-1 combines with J gene TRBJ1-5; D is ambiguous. CDR1 and CDR2 from the germline V gene are MNHNS and SASEGT. This CDR3 has 12 residues. Trimming took off 2 bases at V and 5 bases at J, with 4 bases between the two ends. The CDR3: CASSESDQPQHF. In nucleotides, the CDR3 is TGTGCCAGCAGTGAATCGGATCAGCCCCAGCATTTT.

The V gene is TRBV19, the J gene TRBJ2-5, with D possibly being TRBD1 (5 bases). Germline CDR1 LNHDA, CDR2 SQIVND (reference sequence). CDR3 length: 13 residues. V lost 4 bases, J lost 3 bases, and 9 bases lay in between. The CDR3 sequence is CASSRGTEETQYF. Here the CDR3 DNA reads TGTGCCAGTAGTAGGGGCACGGAAGAGACCCAGTACTTC.

V is TRBV28 and J is TRBJ1-2; D call uncertain. Germline lookup yields CDR1 MDHEN and CDR2 SYDVKM. The CDR3 loop spans 14 amino acids. V was cut by 1 base and J by 0 bases, with 6 bases left in between. CDR3: CASSLSAANYGYTF. The CDR3 nucleotides are TGTGCCAGCAGTTTATCGGCGGCTAACTATGGCTACACCTTC.

This sequence joins TRBV7-3 and TRBJ2-3, with D perhaps matching TRBD1 (7 bases). V lost 5 bases and J lost 0, with 12 bases in between. Looked up from germline, CDR1 is SGHTA and CDR2 is FQGTGA. CDR3 length: 15 residues. CDR3 nucleotides: TGTGCCAGCAGCCCAGGGGGGACTAGCACAGATACGCAGTATTTT. Residues: CASSPGGTSTDTQYF.

The chain uses TRBV19 and TRBJ2-7; 7 positions match TRBD1. V gave up 7 bases and J gave up 3 bases; unmatched junction bases: 9. The CDR3 length is 14 residues. Germline CDR1 is LNHDA and CDR2 is SQIVND (reference sequence). This CDR3 is CASTVDRTHYEQYF. The CDR3 nucleotides are TGTGCCAGTACCGTGGACAGGACCCACTACGAGCAGTACTTC.

The chain combines TRBV4-2 with TRBJ2-3; 11 bases are a match to TRBD2. CDR1 and CDR2 from the germline V gene are LGHNA and YNFKEQ. V lost 4 bases and J lost 4; bases outside the gene matches: 10. The CDR3 spans 17 residues. CDR3 nucleotides: TGTGCCAGCAGCCGCATACTAGCGGGAGAAAGTTCAGATACGCAGTATTTT. Protein product: CASSRILAGESSDTQYF.

V is TRBV29-1 and J is TRBJ1-2; 7 bases fit TRBD1. This CDR3 region has 12 residues. Germline values: CDR1 SQVTM, CDR2 ANQGSEA. V was clipped by 7 bases and J by 4 bases; unmatched bases: 6. CDR3 protein: CSAGGQSYGYTF. The DNA for the CDR3 is TGCAGCGCCGGGGGACAGAGCTATGGCTACACCTTC.

This chain joins TRBV5-6 and TRBJ1-4; D is undetermined. The germline V gene encodes CDR1 SGHDT and CDR2 YYEEEE. V lost 0 bases and J lost 8, with 11 bases in between. The CDR3 spans 14 residues. The CDR3 loop reads CASSLGQWEEKLFF. The CDR3 DNA reads TGTGCCAGCAGCTTGGGGCAGTGGGAGGAAAAACTGTTTTTT.

The genes are TRBV6-5 and TRBJ2-3; 12 bases align to TRBD1. The germline V gene has CDR1 MNHEY and CDR2 SVGAGI. The CDR3 runs 14 residues. J was trimmed by 5 bases and V by 5 bases; bases with no gene match: 2. In DNA form, the CDR3 reads TGTGCCAGCAGTAGGGACAGGGGGCAAGATACGCAGTATTTT. This gives the protein CASSRDRGQDTQYF.